The 31 T cell receptor beta chains presented below share a single source sample, sequenced in a study of cytomegalovirus exposure and HLA in healthy donors. The primer mix had 60 Vbeta and 13 Jbeta primers. The method was immunoSEQ multiplex PCR; TCRdb's version includes in-frame clones alone and lacks a portion of them. The sample contains about 160,000 clones, around four fifths of which appear only once. Sample: PBMCs. The receptors come from a man younger than 40 in good health and CMV-seronegative.

With regard to this clone: Distinct nucleotide sequences in the sample also encode this CDR3. The CDR3 here is CASTGASEAFF. CDR3 nucleotides: TGTGCCTCAACAGGGGCTTCTGAAGCTTTCTTT. This chain uses TRBV28 with TRBJ1-1, with 7 bases lining up with TRBD1. CDR3 length: 11 amino acids. Germline V lookup: CDR1 MDHEN, CDR2 SYDVKM. Germline trimming cut 11 bases from V and 6 bases from J; bases unmatched to any gene: 6.

V is TRBV9 and J is TRBJ2-3, with D possibly being TRBD2 (5 bases). CDR3 length equals 15 residues. In germline, CDR1 is SGDLS, CDR2 YYNGEE. Trimming took off 0 bases at V and 5 bases at J, with 13 bases between the two ends. The CDR3 here is CASSVGAARGDTQYF. CDR3 sequence (DNA): TGTGCCAGCAGCGTAGGAGCGGCGAGAGGAGATACGCAGTATTTT.

This chain connects TRBV6-5 to TRBJ2-4, with D unclear. Trimming stripped 10 bases from V and 0 bases from J, with 10 bases between. Germline V gene sequence: CDR1 MNHEY, CDR2 SVGAGI. This CDR3 region has 13 residues. The CDR3 DNA reads as TGTGCCAACCAGGCCCTAGCCAAAAACATTCAGTACTTC. This sequence encodes CANQALAKNIQYF.

The gene calls are TRBV19 and TRBJ2-2; a weak D match, TRBD1 (5 bases). CDR1 is LNHDA and CDR2 is SQIVND in the germline V gene (reference sequence). The CDR3 has 15 amino acids. V was cut by 7 bases and J by 5 bases, with 17 bases left in between. CDR3 nucleotide sequence: TGTGCCAGTACCCATGGGGCCTTCTTGACCGGGGAGCTGTTTTTT. Protein sequence: CASTHGAFLTGELFF. Drawing the rest from reference TRBV19 and TRBJ2-2, the complete variable domain is DGGITQSPKYLFRKEGQNVTLSCEQNLNHDAMYWYRQDPGQGLRLIYYSQIVNDFQKGDIAEGYSVSREKKESFPLTVTSAQKNPTAFYLCASTHGAFLTGELFFGEGSRLTVL.

This clone was counted a single time. J is TRBJ2-2 and V is TRBV9, with 13 nucleotides matching TRBD2. This CDR3 spans 18 amino acids. Germline V CDR1 and CDR2: SGDLS, YYNGEE. V shed 2 bases, J shed 7 bases, and the junction held 11 bases outside the gene matches. CDR3 residues: CASSVSTLGLAGDGELFF. In DNA, the CDR3 is TGTGCCAGCAGCGTTAGTACTTTAGGACTAGCGGGAGACGGGGAGCTGTTTTTT.

The chain recombines TRBV30 with TRBJ2-3; perhaps TRBD1 as D (5 bases). Between the trimmed V and J ends, which lost 5 bases and 4 bases, there was a span of 16 bases. CDR3 length: 14 residues. CDR1 and CDR2 (germline): GTSNPN, SVGIG (reference sequence). The CDR3 nucleotides are TGTGCCTGGGCACAGGTTGCTTTAGCAGATACGCAGTATTTT. This translates into CAWAQVALADTQYF.

The chain links TRBV7-9 to TRBJ2-7; 9 bases are a match to TRBD2. Losses at the gene ends were 5 bases for V and 7 bases for J; bases not matched to a gene: 9. The CDR3 runs to 14 residues. Germline V gene data show CDR1 as SEHNR and CDR2 as FQNEAQ (reference sequence). The CDR3 loop reads CASSPSFAGGEQYF. The DNA for the CDR3 is TGTGCCAGCAGCCCCTCGTTTGCGGGGGGGGAGCAGTACTTC.

The chain uses TRBV7-8 and TRBJ1-6, with a tentative D call TRBD1 (6 bases). V gave up 4 bases and J gave up 5 bases, with 12 bases separating them. Germline V lookup: CDR1 SGHVS, CDR2 FQNEAQ. CDR3 length equals 15 residues. CDR3 sequence: CASSSSGVNNSPLHF. The CDR3 DNA follows: TGTGCCAGCAGCTCTTCAGGGGTTAATAATTCACCCCTCCACTTT.

There are a few counts of this clone. The chain employs TRBV6-5 and TRBJ2-2; D tentatively fits TRBD1 or TRBD2 (7 bases each). V was clipped by 4 bases and J by 5 bases, with 17 bases between them. The length of the CDR3 is 16 residues. From germline, CDR1 is MNHEY and CDR2 SVGAGI. The CDR3 region is CASSFSGGGGTGELFF. CDR3 nucleotide sequence: TGTGCCAGCAGTTTCTCAGGGGGAGGGGGGACCGGGGAGCTGTTTTTT.

This chain links TRBV7-9 with TRBJ2-1; 9 nucleotides align to TRBD2. CDR3 length: 14 amino acids. CDR1 and CDR2 (germline): SEHNR, FQNEAQ (reference sequence). The CDR3 bases are TGTAAGGCCAAACGACTAGCGGCCAACAATGAGCAGTTCTTC. It is translated as CKAKRLAANNEQFF. Variable domain in full (rest from reference TRBV7-9 and TRBJ2-1): DTGVSQNPRHKITKRGQNVTFRCDPISEHNRLYWYRQTLGQGPEFLTYFQNEAQLEKSRLLSDRFSAERPKGSFSTLEIQRTEQGDSAMYLCKAKRLAANNEQFFGPGTRLTVL.

This clone is categorized as medium-sized. J is TRBJ1-1 and V is TRBV13; 8 bases agree with TRBD1. This CDR3 spans 15 amino acids. Germline V gene data show CDR1 as PRHDT and CDR2 as FYEKMQ (reference sequence). With V trimmed by 5 bases and J by 3 bases, 8 bases remained unmatched. CDR3 protein: CASSRAGTGYTEAFF. The DNA of the CDR3 is TGTGCCAGCAGCCGGGCGGGGACAGGCTACACTGAAGCTTTCTTT.

The chain recombines TRBV29-1 with TRBJ2-6, with 7 bases identical to TRBD2. The germline V gene has CDR1 SQVTM and CDR2 ANQGSEA. The CDR3 consists of 17 residues. With V trimmed by 0 bases and J by 0 bases, 5 bases remained unmatched. Here the CDR3 reads CSVEEGRDYSGANVLTF. Here the CDR3 DNA reads TGCAGCGTTGAAGAGGGCAGGGACTACTCTGGGGCCAACGTCCTGACTTTC. Combining the CDR3 with reference TRBV29-1 and TRBJ2-6 gives the whole variable domain SAVISQKPSRDICQRGTSLTIQCQVDSQVTMMFWYRQQPGQSLTLIATANQGSEATYESGFVIDKFPISRPNLTFSTLTVSNMSPEDSSIYLCSVEEGRDYSGANVLTFGAGSRLTVL.

The chain has TRBV7-8 and TRBJ2-7; D is possibly TRBD2 (6 bases). Germline CDR1 reads SGHVS; CDR2 reads FQNEAQ. The CDR3 covers 16 residues. Between the trimmed V and J ends, which lost 5 bases and 0 bases, there was a span of 17 bases. The DNA of the CDR3 is TGTGCCAGCAGCAGTACCGGGGACTCGAGCTCCTACGAGCAGTACTTC. Its protein product is CASSSTGDSSSYEQYF.

The chain combines TRBV28 with TRBJ1-2; D is possibly TRBD1 (6 bases). From germline, CDR1 is MDHEN and CDR2 SYDVKM. The CDR3 runs 14 residues. The ends were cut back, 4 bases at V and 4 bases at J, with 13 bases in the middle. CDR3 sequence (DNA): TGTGCCAGCAGTTCTCAGGGGTTCGGCTATGGCTACACCTTC. Protein: CASSSQGFGYGYTF.

The chain links TRBV7-2 to TRBJ1-2; D perhaps matches TRBD1 (6 bases). The CDR3 has 14 residues. Germline V gene data show CDR1 as SGHTA and CDR2 as FQGNSA. Deletions cut 7 bases from V and 2 bases from J, with 14 bases between. CDR3 nucleotides: TGTGCCAGCACCCCGAGAGGGGGAAACTATGGCTACACCTTC. Translated, it gives CASTPRGGNYGYTF.

CDR3 nucleotides: TGTGCCAGCAGCAAAGACGGGAGGTTATACAATGAGCAGTTCTTC. Its protein is CASSKDGRLYNEQFF. V is TRBV21-1 and J is TRBJ2-1; the table gives TRBD2 as D, unverified against the DNA. TRBV21-1 is noted as a pseudogene. The CDR3 spans 15 residues.

Here the CDR3 reads CASSRGSGSYHEQFF. The CDR3 bases are TGTGCCAGCAGCCGTGGCAGCGGGAGTTATCATGAGCAGTTCTTC. The gene calls are TRBV7-9 and TRBJ2-1; TRBD2 matches 8 bases. Losses at the gene ends were 5 bases for V and 8 bases for J; bases not matched to a gene: 11. CDR3 size: 15 residues. Germline CDR1 reads SEHNR; CDR2 reads FQNEAQ (reference sequence).

The chain links TRBV7-3 to TRBJ2-1; TRBD2 agrees at 12 bases. The ends lost 3 bases at V and 5 bases at J; junction bases unmatched: 2. CDR3 length: 15 amino acids. Germline values: CDR1 SGHTA, CDR2 FQGTGA. The CDR3 sequence: CASSLTSGSHNEQFF. CDR3 DNA: TGTGCCAGCAGCTTGACTAGCGGGAGTCACAATGAGCAGTTCTTC.

The V gene is TRBV10-3, the J gene TRBJ1-1, with unresolved D. Germline CDR1 ENHRY, CDR2 SYGVKD. This CDR3 comprises 14 residues. V lost 6 bases and J lost 1, with 12 bases in between. CDR3 DNA: TGTGCCATCAGCGACTTCAACGAGAACACTGAAGCTTTCTTT. This encodes CAISDFNENTEAFF.

This clone showed up just a few times. This sequence joins TRBV5-6 and TRBJ2-2; D may be TRBD1 (6 bases). Trimming cost V 5 bases and J 5 bases, with 22 bases left between them. The germline CDR1 and CDR2 sequences are SGHDT and YYEEEE. The CDR3 runs to 17 residues. This chain's CDR3 is CASRDTYGTIGTGELFF. Here the CDR3 DNA reads TGTGCCAGCAGGGATACTTACGGGACAATTGGAACCGGGGAGCTGTTTTTT. The full variable domain, its missing parts supplied by reference TRBV5-6 and TRBJ2-2, is DAGVTQSPTHLIKTRGQQVTLRCSPKSGHDTVSWYQQALGQGPQFIFQYYEEEERQRGNFPDRFSGHQFPNYSSELNVNALLLGDSALYLCASRDTYGTIGTGELFFGEGSRLTVL.

The chain couples TRBV25-1 to TRBJ1-1; TRBD1 matches at 9 bases. Trimming took 0 bases from V and 6 from J; bases not matched to a gene: 5. The CDR3 extends over 15 amino acids. The V gene's germline CDR1 is MGHDK and CDR2 SYGVNS. The CDR3 region has the DNA TGTGCCAGCAGTGAATATGGGACAGGGTGGCCTGAAGCTTTCTTT. This translates into CASSEYGTGWPEAFF.

V gene TRBV2 combines with J gene TRBJ2-5; 11 nucleotides line up with TRBD2. Germline CDR1 reads SNHLY; CDR2 reads FYNNEI. The CDR3 has 15 residues. The junction had 5 bases not matched to a gene; V was cut back by 6 bases and J by 2 bases. CDR3 amino acids: CASRAVAGGQETQYF. In DNA form, the CDR3 reads TGTGCCAGCAGAGCGGTAGCGGGGGGGCAAGAGACCCAGTACTTC.

The V gene is TRBV28, the J gene TRBJ1-2, with D hard to call. Trimming took off 6 bases at V and 8 bases at J, with 19 bases between the two ends. CDR1 is MDHEN, CDR2 SYDVKM, per germline. The CDR3 contains 14 residues. The CDR3 sequence is CASSANDSPRGYTF. The CDR3 bases are TGTGCCAGCAGCGCCAACGATTCCCCTAGGGGCTACACCTTC.

V usage is TRBV19 and J usage is TRBJ2-7; 7 bases fit TRBD1. Looked up from germline, CDR1 is LNHDA and CDR2 is SQIVND (reference sequence). There are 15 residues in the CDR3. Trimming at V came to 5 bases and at J to 5 bases, leaving 12 bases not matched to a gene. CDR3 bases: TGTGCCAGTAGTCCCACGACCAATACAGGGGACGAGCAGTACTTC. Protein product: CASSPTTNTGDEQYF.

Here the CDR3 reads CASSVGQSAKNIQYF. The CDR3 DNA reads as TGTGCCAGTAGTGTAGGACAGTCGGCCAAAAACATTCAGTACTTC. This sequence joins TRBV19 and TRBJ2-4; possibly TRBD1 for D (6 bases). Trimming cost V 5 bases and J 1 base, with 12 bases left between them. CDR1 and CDR2 (germline): LNHDA, SQIVND (reference sequence). This CDR3 is 15 amino acids long.

J is TRBJ2-7 and V is TRBV30; D is possibly TRBD1 (5 bases). V was clipped by 0 bases and J by 2 bases, with 14 bases between them. CDR3 size: 15 residues. Germline loops: CDR1 GTSNPN, CDR2 SVGIG (reference sequence). CDR3 in amino acids: CAWSVGVGLTYEQYF. The DNA of the CDR3 is TGTGCCTGGAGTGTAGGGGTGGGCCTAACCTACGAGCAGTACTTC.

This clone was observed a single time. Within the sample, other DNA sequences also encode this same CDR3. The chain joins TRBV6-4 to TRBJ2-3, with 9 bases aligning to TRBD1. Germline loops: CDR1 MRHNA, CDR2 SNTAGT. The trim removed 2 bases at V and 9 bases at J, leaving 3 bases unmatched. The CDR3 totals 13 residues. CDR3 loop: CASSDQDRGTQYF. The CDR3 DNA follows: TGTGCCAGCAGTGACCAGGACAGGGGAACGCAGTATTTT.

The V gene is TRBV18, the J gene TRBJ2-5, with D perhaps TRBD1 (7 bases). Germline-derived CDR1 and CDR2 are KGHSH and LQKENI. Trimming shortened V by 3 bases and J by 5 bases, and 16 bases separated the two germline ends. This CDR3 contains 15 residues. Here the CDR3 DNA reads TGTGCCAGCTCACCCGCCCCGACAGGGAGGGAGACCCAGTACTTC. Amino acid sequence: CASSPAPTGRETQYF.

The chain recombines TRBV6-4 with TRBJ1-4; 7 nucleotides match TRBD1. CDR3 length: 15 amino acids. The germline CDR1 and CDR2 sequences are MRHNA and SNTAGT. Trimming cost V 5 bases and J 7 bases; bases outside gene matches: 10. The CDR3, as DNA: TGTGCCAGCAGTCCCGAGGGGGCAGGGGGTGAAAAACTGTTTTTT. This translates into CASSPEGAGGEKLFF.

The chain combines TRBV6-5 with TRBJ2-7; D is unresolved. Germline V lookup: CDR1 MNHEY, CDR2 SVGAGI. V gave up 0 bases and J gave up 7 bases, with 13 bases separating them. The CDR3 is made up of 14 amino acids. The CDR3 reads CASSYSGRPDEQYF. The CDR3 nucleotides are TGTGCCAGCAGTTACTCGGGCAGGCCTGATGAGCAGTACTTC.

The chain links TRBV7-8 to TRBJ2-7; D gene uncertain. The CDR3 loop spans 13 amino acids. From germline, CDR1 is SGHVS and CDR2 FQNEAQ. V shed 6 bases and J shed 6 bases, with 15 bases lying between them. As DNA, the CDR3 is TGTGCCAGCAGTGTTCGCAGGCTCGTCGAGCAGTACTTC. It yields the protein CASSVRRLVEQYF.